This T cell receptor beta chain was sequenced for a study of T cell responses to AZD1222 COVID-19 vaccine. General observations from the study: At baseline, just a handful of AZD1222 recipients tested seropositive.

On this clone itself: Its specificity is unknown.

Germline values: CDR1 SGHNT, CDR2 YENEEA. The V end lost 3 bases, the J end lost 5 bases, and 13 bases lay between the germline ends. This CDR3 comprises 15 residues. Assay: immunoSEQ multiplex PCR; the TCRdb copy retains only in-frame clones and omits some. The table includes about 140,000 clones, roughly 90% detected once. The starting material was peripheral blood, obtained on day 0 of AZD1222 vaccination. The clonotype comes from an adult in good health. The rearrangement links TRBV11-3 to TRBJ2-2, with a tentative D call TRBD2 (7 bases). This CDR3 is CASSFGGAGTGELFF. DNA for the CDR3: TGTGCCAGCAGCTTTGGGGGGGCCGGGACCGGGGAGCTGTTTTTT.